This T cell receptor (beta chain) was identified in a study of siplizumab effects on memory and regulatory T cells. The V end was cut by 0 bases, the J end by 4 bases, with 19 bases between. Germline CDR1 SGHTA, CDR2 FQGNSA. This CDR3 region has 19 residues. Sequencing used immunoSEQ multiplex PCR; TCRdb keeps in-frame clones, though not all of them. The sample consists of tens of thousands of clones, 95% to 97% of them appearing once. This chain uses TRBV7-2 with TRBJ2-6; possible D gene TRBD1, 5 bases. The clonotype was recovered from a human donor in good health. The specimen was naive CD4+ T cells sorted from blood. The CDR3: CASSLAAPGRADGANVLTF. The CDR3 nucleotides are TGTGCCAGCAGCTTAGCCGCGCCAGGCAGGGCGGACGGGGCCAACGTCCTGACTTTC.